The 4 T cell receptor beta chains below were found in one sample sequenced in a study of shared clonotypes between healthy human individuals. Profiling relied on immunoSEQ multiplex PCR, and the TCRdb table lists in-frame clones only, not all of them. The sample holds more than 450,000 clones; about four fifths are singletons and the top ten take over 10%. Material for sequencing was PBMCs. These receptors were taken from a woman in her thirties or forties in good health. Some clones in this sample may be carry-over from other donors' samples.

V gene TRBV6-1 combines with J gene TRBJ2-1; TRBD2 aligns across 8 bases. The CDR3 extends over 14 amino acids. CDR1 is MNHNS, CDR2 SASEGT, per germline. V lost 5 bases and J lost 4; bases outside the gene matches: 4. The CDR3 region has the DNA TGTGCCAGCAGTACTAGCGGATCATACAATGAGCAGTTCTTC. Amino acids: CASSTSGSYNEQFF.

CDR3 region: CASSYSDRPPQHF. CDR3 nucleotides: TGTGCCAGCAGTTACTCCGACAGGCCGCCCCAGCATTTT. The J gene is TRBJ1-5, the V gene TRBV6-5, with D perhaps matching TRBD1 (6 bases). V was shortened by 0 bases and J by 9 bases, with 9 bases between the two germline ends. There are 13 residues in the CDR3. Germline values: CDR1 MNHEY, CDR2 SVGAGI.

The genes are TRBV19 and TRBJ1-5; D perhaps matches TRBD1 (6 bases). This CDR3 has 14 residues. CDR1 and CDR2 from the germline V gene are LNHDA and SQIVND (reference sequence). Trimming cost V 4 bases and J 4 bases, with 11 bases left between them. As DNA, the CDR3 is TGTGCCAGTAGTAAGCAACAGGGAAATCAGCCCCAGCATTTT. Translating gives CASSKQQGNQPQHF.

The chain combines TRBV2 with TRBJ2-3; 8 bases map to TRBD2. This CDR3 contains 13 residues. After removal of 4 bases from V and 5 bases from J, the junction contained 2 bases not matched to a gene. Per germline, CDR1 SNHLY and CDR2 FYNNEI. As DNA, the CDR3 is TGTGCCAGCAGTGTGCGGGGGGAAGATACGCAGTATTTT. It is translated as CASSVRGEDTQYF.